These 22 T cell receptor beta chains came from one sample sequenced in a study of cytomegalovirus exposure and HLA in healthy donors (dated by TCRdb to the late 2010s). To prepare the library, the immunoSEQ multiplex PCR assay was applied. Entries here come from immuneACCESS through TCRdb and include only in-frame sequences with V and J called. Some clones fail to appear in such tables; in the studies checked, an unresolved V gene covers under half of the shortfall, and the cause of the remainder is unknown. The sample includes some 220,000 clones, with around nine tenths observed a single time. The ten biggest clones cover approximately 1% of the sample. Material: PBMCs. Receptors were obtained from a woman aged 18-29 years in good health and CMV-seronegative.

This clone was seen only once. This chain links TRBV6-4 with TRBJ1-1; TRBD1 might be the D (5 bases). V lost 0 bases, J lost 4 bases, and 9 bases lay in between. Germline loops: CDR1 MRHNA, CDR2 SNTAGT. The CDR3 spans 14 residues. The CDR3 loop is CASSDSGGGTEAFF. The CDR3 bases are TGTGCCAGCAGTGACTCTGGGGGAGGCACTGAAGCTTTCTTT.

V gene TRBV5-1 combines with J gene TRBJ2-7, with 11 bases aligning to TRBD1. The germline V gene encodes CDR1 SGHRS and CDR2 YFSETQ. The length of the CDR3 is 14 residues. With 4 bases clipped from V and 6 bases from J, the junction kept 6 bases outside the gene matches. CDR3 region: CASSIGQGAGEQYF. CDR3 nucleotides: TGCGCCAGCAGCATCGGACAGGGGGCTGGCGAGCAGTACTTC.

The chain links TRBV28 to TRBJ1-1, with a possible D match to TRBD1 (5 bases). Germline CDR1 is MDHEN and CDR2 is SYDVKM. Trimming took 8 bases from V and 4 from J, leaving 20 bases between them. This CDR3 region has 15 residues. CDR3 DNA: TGTGCCAGCGTACTCTCAGGGCTAGCGAGCACTGAAGCTTTCTTT. It yields the protein CASVLSGLASTEAFF.

The chain joins TRBV30 to TRBJ2-5; a weak D match, TRBD2 (6 bases). V was shortened by 5 bases and J by 4 bases, with 17 bases between the two germline ends. The length of the CDR3 is 14 residues. CDR1 GTSNPN and CDR2 SVGIG come from the germline V gene (reference sequence). CDR3 sequence reads: CAWLPAGRRETQYF. CDR3 coding DNA: TGTGCCTGGCTCCCCGCGGGGCGTCGAGAGACCCAGTACTTC.

The rearrangement links TRBV28 to TRBJ1-2; no clear D gene. Per the germline V gene, CDR1 is MDHEN and CDR2 is SYDVKM. This CDR3 region has 12 residues. V gave up 6 bases and J gave up 2 bases, with 7 bases separating them. CDR3 in DNA: TGTGCCAGCAGGACTGAGAACTATGGCTACACCTTC. This encodes CASRTENYGYTF.

The V gene is TRBV7-9, the J gene TRBJ2-7; TRBD2 is a possible D gene (6 bases). Trimming shortened V by 5 bases and J by 2 bases, and 19 bases separated the two germline ends. The CDR3 is 16 residues long. Germline CDR1 SEHNR, CDR2 FQNEAQ (reference sequence). CDR3 DNA: TGTGCCAGCAGCGCCCTCTCCGGGACTTCACCCTACGAGCAGTACTTC. Protein product: CASSALSGTSPYEQYF.

In this sample, this clone turned up once. This chain connects TRBV11-1 to TRBJ2-2; a possible D gene is TRBD1 (5 bases). Germline CDR1 and CDR2: SGHAT and FQDESV (reference sequence). Trimming left V 2 bases short and J 7 bases short, with 14 bases between. The CDR3 has 15 amino acids. The CDR3 nucleotides are TGTGCCAGCAGCTTACGGCAGGGAACAAACGGGGAGCTGTTTTTT. Translated, it gives CASSLRQGTNGELFF.

The chain links TRBV30 to TRBJ2-1; TRBD2 matches at 13 bases. This CDR3 is built from 18 residues. V lost 2 bases and J lost 1; bases outside the gene matches: 8. CDR1 and CDR2 (germline): GTSNPN, SVGIG (reference sequence). CDR3 in amino acids: CAWSRRTSGRDSYNEQFF. The CDR3 DNA sequence: TGTGCCTGGAGTAGAAGGACTAGCGGGAGAGATTCCTACAATGAGCAGTTCTTC.

The rearrangement links TRBV30 to TRBJ2-7; 8 bases are a match to TRBD1. This CDR3 is 15 amino acids long. Germline assignment: CDR1 GTSNPN and CDR2 SVGIG (reference sequence). V was pared by 3 bases and J by 0 bases, with 7 bases of the junction left unmatched. CDR3 bases: TGTGCCTGGAGCCCTGACAGGGGTAGCTCCTACGAGCAGTACTTC. Translation: CAWSPDRGSSYEQYF.

This clone appeared a single time. The chain employs TRBV6-6 and TRBJ2-5; TRBD2 matches 8 bases. The CDR3 is made up of 15 amino acids. After removal of 4 bases from V and 4 bases from J, the junction contained 8 bases not matched to a gene. Germline values: CDR1 MNHNY, CDR2 SVGAGI (reference sequence). The CDR3 nucleotides read TGTGCCAGCAGTTCGCCGGGACTAGGAATAGAGACCCAGTACTTC. Its protein is CASSSPGLGIETQYF.

This clone was seen once. The chain couples TRBV30 to TRBJ2-3, with D perhaps TRBD2 (5 bases). CDR1 and CDR2 from the germline V gene are GTSNPN and SVGIG (reference sequence). Trimming left V 3 bases short and J 6 bases short, with 22 bases between. This CDR3 spans 16 amino acids. CDR3 nucleotide sequence: TGTGCCTGGAGCCCTACTAGACTGCACTTGGGCGATACGCAGTATTTT. This gives the protein CAWSPTRLHLGDTQYF. Based on the CDR3 plus reference TRBV30 and TRBJ2-3, the full variable domain is SQTIHQWPATLVQPVGSPLSLECTVEGTSNPNLYWYRQAAGRGLQLLFYSVGIGQISSEVPQNLSASRPQDRQFILSSKKLLLSDSGFYLCAWSPTRLHLGDTQYFGPGTRLTVL.

V is TRBV30 and J is TRBJ1-2; tentative D call: TRBD1 (6 bases). Trimming cost V 1 base and J 8 bases, with 14 bases left between them. Per germline, CDR1 GTSNPN and CDR2 SVGIG (reference sequence). This CDR3 region has 13 residues. This CDR3 is CAWSGYRENGYTF. The CDR3 coding sequence is TGTGCCTGGAGTGGTTACAGGGAAAACGGCTACACCTTC. The full variable domain, its missing parts supplied by reference TRBV30 and TRBJ1-2, is SQTIHQWPATLVQPVGSPLSLECTVEGTSNPNLYWYRQAAGRGLQLLFYSVGIGQISSEVPQNLSASRPQDRQFILSSKKLLLSDSGFYLCAWSGYRENGYTFGSGTRLTVV.

The chain couples TRBV7-3 to TRBJ1-2; no reliable D call. Germline V gives CDR1 SGHTA, CDR2 FQGTGA. There are 14 residues in the CDR3. The V gene lost 1 base and the J gene lost 1 base, with 7 bases spanning the gap. The CDR3, as DNA: TGTGCCAGCAGCTTAAACAGTAATAACTATGGCTACACCTTC. Its translation: CASSLNSNNYGYTF.

This chain joins TRBV29-1 and TRBJ2-7; D is unresolved. Germline V gene sequence: CDR1 SQVTM, CDR2 ANQGSEA. The ends were cut back, 6 bases at V and 1 base at J, with 10 bases in the middle. The CDR3 consists of 12 residues. The CDR3 DNA is TGCAGCGTCCGGGTCCAATCCTACGAGCAGTACTTC. Protein sequence: CSVRVQSYEQYF.

This CDR3 is CASSLVDSQYNEQFF. The CDR3 DNA reads TGCGCCAGCAGCTTAGTGGACAGCCAGTACAATGAGCAGTTCTTC. The chain links TRBV5-1 to TRBJ2-1; D is perhaps TRBD1 (6 bases). The germline gives CDR1 SGHRS, CDR2 YFSETQ. The CDR3 extends over 15 amino acids. V was pared by 2 bases and J by 4 bases, with 13 bases between.

This chain links TRBV29-1 with TRBJ1-1; D is uncertain. This CDR3 spans 14 amino acids. The germline V and J ends were trimmed by 7 bases and 1 base, with 16 bases remaining between them. Germline-derived CDR1 and CDR2 are SQVTM and ANQGSEA. CDR3 amino acids: CSAENRLTNTEAFF. In DNA form, the CDR3 reads TGCAGCGCAGAAAACCGACTTACGAACACTGAAGCTTTCTTT.

This sequence joins TRBV12-5 and TRBJ1-3; D gene unclear. Germline V lookup: CDR1 LGHNT, CDR2 FRNRAP. The CDR3 totals 16 residues. The V end was cut by 2 bases, the J end by 3 bases, with 14 bases between. The CDR3 sequence: CASGLTLGLFGNTIYF. As DNA, the CDR3 is TGTGCTAGTGGTTTGACTCTCGGTCTCTTTGGAAACACCATATATTTT.

V is TRBV5-6 and J is TRBJ1-5; D remains ambiguous. This CDR3 is 13 amino acids long. With 0 bases removed from V and 4 bases from J, the gap between germline ends came to 5 bases. Per germline, CDR1 SGHDT and CDR2 YYEEEE. The CDR3 sequence is CASSLDRNQPQHF. CDR3 bases: TGTGCCAGCAGCTTGGACAGAAATCAGCCCCAGCATTTT.

The gene calls are TRBV4-1 and TRBJ2-7, with D possibly being TRBD1 (6 bases). CDR1 MGHRA and CDR2 YSYEKL come from the germline V gene. V lost 4 bases and J lost 6, with 13 bases in between. The CDR3 spans 13 residues. This chain's CDR3 is CASSLGRGSEQYF. DNA of the CDR3: TGCGCCAGCAGCCTGGGTAGGGGGTCCGAGCAGTACTTC.

The chain employs TRBV2 and TRBJ2-7; D not certain. The CDR3 sequence is 13 residues long. With 3 bases removed from V and 4 bases from J, the gap between germline ends came to 10 bases. Germline CDR1 and CDR2: SNHLY and FYNNEI. CDR3 sequence reads: CASSDARSYEQYF. The DNA of the CDR3 is TGTGCCAGCAGTGATGCGCGGTCGTACGAGCAGTACTTC. The full variable domain, completed using reference TRBV2 and TRBJ2-7, is EPEVTQTPSHQVTQMGQEVILRCVPISNHLYFYWYRQILGQKVEFLVSFYNNEISEKSEIFDDQFSVERPDGSNFTLKIRSTKLEDSAMYFCASSDARSYEQYFGPGTRLTVT.

The chain is built from TRBV7-9 and TRBJ2-7; TRBD1 matches at 9 bases. V lost 7 bases, J lost 1 base, and 2 bases stayed unmatched. CDR1 is SEHNR and CDR2 is FQNEAQ in the germline V gene (reference sequence). The CDR3 is 13 residues long. The chain's CDR3 is CASTGTGSYEQYF. The CDR3 DNA sequence: TGTGCCAGCACGGGGACAGGGTCCTACGAGCAGTACTTC.

V and J are TRBV7-8 and TRBJ1-1; D possibly corresponds to TRBD1 (5 bases). The V end lost 5 bases, the J end lost 1 base, and 11 bases lay between the germline ends. The CDR3 spans 14 residues. CDR1 is SGHVS, CDR2 FQNEAQ, per germline. CDR3 DNA sequence: TGTGCCAGCAGCCTGACAGCTAGGAACACTGAAGCTTTCTTT. Protein: CASSLTARNTEAFF. Combining the CDR3 with reference TRBV7-8 and TRBJ1-1 gives the whole variable domain GAGVSQSPRYKVAKRGQDVALRCDPISGHVSLFWYQQALGQGPEFLTYFQNEAQLDKSGLPSDRFFAERPEGSVSTLKIQRTQQEDSAVYLCASSLTARNTEAFFGQGTRLTVV.